This is a list of T cell receptor beta chains from one sample in a study of blood T cell repertoires in COVID-19. Some clones are missing from TCRdb's copy, which holds only in-frame ones; the method was immunoSEQ multiplex PCR. The table includes about 240,000 clones, 83% detected once. Specimen: PBMCs or T cells enriched from blood (not recorded which). The receptors were sampled from a woman in her 40s who had been exposed to COVID-19. CDR3s include the opening cysteine and the closing phenylalanine or tryptophan. Each record gives: D gene, V gene, J gene, CDR3 protein. The D gene is left open where the match is weak.

D gene: .
V gene: TRBV15
J gene: TRBJ1-1
CDR3 protein: CATSRDQNTEAFF

D gene: .
V gene: TRBV10-3
J gene: TRBJ1-4
CDR3 protein: CAIKGVGNEKLFF

D gene: TRBD1
V gene: TRBV7-3
J gene: TRBJ2-7
CDR3 protein: CASSATTGATDEQYF

D gene: .
V gene: TRBV9
J gene: TRBJ1-6
CDR3 protein: CASSSGTYNSPLHF

D gene: TRBD1
V gene: TRBV7-2
J gene: TRBJ1-3
CDR3 protein: CASSRLQTGMSGNTIYF

D gene: .
V gene: TRBV29-1
J gene: TRBJ2-7
CDR3 protein: CSVAPVGGYEQYF

D gene: .
V gene: TRBV6-5
J gene: TRBJ1-6
CDR3 protein: CASSQQATLASPLHF

D gene: TRBD1
V gene: TRBV3-1/TRBV3-2
J gene: TRBJ1-2
CDR3 protein: CASSPRGPGRDGYTF

D gene: .
V gene: TRBV3-1/TRBV3-2
J gene: TRBJ2-1
CDR3 protein: CASSQDLFDEQFF

D gene: TRBD1
V gene: TRBV18
J gene: TRBJ1-2
CDR3 protein: CASSPGSGGDYGYTF

D gene: TRBD1
V gene: TRBV18
J gene: TRBJ2-3
CDR3 protein: CASSPGGQAAEF

D gene: .
V gene: TRBV29-1
J gene: TRBJ2-2
CDR3 protein: CSVQMTGELFF

D gene: TRBD1
V gene: TRBV18
J gene: TRBJ2-7
CDR3 protein: CASSTGEGEQYF

D gene: .
V gene: TRBV4-1
J gene: TRBJ2-7
CDR3 protein: CASSQGRDTSYYEQYF

D gene: .
V gene: TRBV28
J gene: TRBJ1-5
CDR3 protein: CASSFGRQPQHF

D gene: .
V gene: TRBV19
J gene: TRBJ2-1
CDR3 protein: CASSIGASLYYNEQFF

D gene: TRBD2
V gene: TRBV4-2
J gene: TRBJ2-3
CDR3 protein: CASSQSSSAGVNTDTQYF

D gene: TRBD1
V gene: TRBV19
J gene: TRBJ1-2
CDR3 protein: CASSLGTGDGGYTF